This entry features one T cell receptor (beta chain) sequence. There are 15 residues in the CDR3. Deletions cut 1 base from V and 3 bases from J, with 11 bases between. CDR1 is SGHNT, CDR2 YYREEE, per germline (reference sequence). Authors' analysis steps: It was from reference gene primer amplification that nucleated cell counts were estimated. Clones were sequenced by immunoSEQ multiplex PCR, and TCRdb holds only the in-frame ones, with some missing. The DNA was the basis for D and trimming; V, J and clone size are from that table. The sample carries 300,000 or so clones, roughly 90% recorded once. Seattle patients were enrolled during active infection and followed longitudinally. These data originate in a study of blood T cell repertoires in COVID-19. Looking at the study overall: Nucleic acid was either cDNA or gDNA, and it came from T cells, B-cell-depleted T cells, or PBMCs.

This chain links TRBV5-4 with TRBJ2-1; a weak D match, TRBD2 (5 bases). The sequenced material came from peripheral blood. The receptor comes from a woman in her twenties or thirties with COVID-19, enrolled during active disease. The CDR3 reads CASSLSTGIYNEQFF. CDR3 DNA: TGTGCCAGCAGCTTGTCAACGGGGATCTACAATGAGCAGTTCTTC.